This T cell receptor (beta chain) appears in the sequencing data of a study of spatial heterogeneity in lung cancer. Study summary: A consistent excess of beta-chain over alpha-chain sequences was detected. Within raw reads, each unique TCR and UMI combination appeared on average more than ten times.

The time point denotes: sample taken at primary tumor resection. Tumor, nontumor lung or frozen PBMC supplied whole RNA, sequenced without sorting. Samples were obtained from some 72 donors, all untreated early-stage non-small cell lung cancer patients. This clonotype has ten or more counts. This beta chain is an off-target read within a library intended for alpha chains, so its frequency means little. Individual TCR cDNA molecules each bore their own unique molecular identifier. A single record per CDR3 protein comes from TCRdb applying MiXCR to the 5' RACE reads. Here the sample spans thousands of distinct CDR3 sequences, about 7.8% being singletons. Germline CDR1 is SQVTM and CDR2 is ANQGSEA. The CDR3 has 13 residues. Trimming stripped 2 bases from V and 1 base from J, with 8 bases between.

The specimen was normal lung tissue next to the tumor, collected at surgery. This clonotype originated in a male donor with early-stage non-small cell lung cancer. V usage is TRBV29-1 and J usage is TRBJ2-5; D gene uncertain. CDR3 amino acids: CSVERHLQETQYF. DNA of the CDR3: TGCAGCGTTGAACGGCACCTCCAAGAGACCCAGTACTTC.